Following are 5 T cell receptor beta chains from one sample sequenced in a study of neurological immune-mediated disorders. TCRdb processed the 5' RACE reads anew with MiXCR; each CDR3 protein has one entry. This table holds about 55,000 distinct CDR3 sequences, roughly 4.6% found once. The sequenced sample was PBMCs. These receptors all come from a man between 45 and 60 years old with multiple sclerosis.

This clonotype was seen a few times. This chain joins TRBV5-1 and TRBJ1-1; D is uncertain. Germline values: CDR1 SGHRS, CDR2 YFSETQ. Trimming pared 4 bases from V and 11 bases from J, leaving 12 bases between. The CDR3 contains 11 residues. The CDR3, as DNA: TGCGCCAGCAGCGGGGAAGGGAGGGCTTTCTTT. It codes for CASSGEGRAFF.

This clonotype was counted at least ten times. Its ends do not fully match the called genes, so a read error is possible. The CDR3 is CAISESPFRLPGEPQNF. The CDR3 DNA reads as TGTGCCATCAGTGAGTCGCCTTTTAGGCTTCCAGGGGAGCCCCAGAATTTT. V is TRBV10-3 and J is TRBJ1-5; D may be TRBD1 (6 bases). Germline CDR1 and CDR2: ENHRY and SYGVKD. The CDR3 has 17 residues.

This clonotype occurred many times. V and J are TRBV20-1 and TRBJ2-3; the match to TRBD2 covers 11 bases. The CDR3 contains 15 residues. After removal of 6 bases from V and 7 bases from J, the junction contained 12 bases not matched to a gene. The germline CDR1 and CDR2 sequences are DFQATT and SNEGSKA (reference sequence). The CDR3 protein is CSALLTSGIGNTQYF. The DNA of the CDR3 is TGCAGTGCCCTGCTGACTAGCGGGATAGGGAATACGCAGTATTTT.

Ten or more counts support this clonotype. This chain uses TRBV24-1 with TRBJ2-1, with TRBD2 as a possible D gene (6 bases). The CDR3 length is 16 residues. Looked up from germline, CDR1 is KGHDR and CDR2 is SFDVKD. Trimming cost V 4 bases and J 0 bases, with 12 bases left between them. CDR3 in DNA: TGTGCCACCAGTGAGGGAGGCATCTACTCCTACAATGAGCAGTTCTTC. It encodes CATSEGGIYSYNEQFF.

This clonotype has at least ten counts. The chain recombines TRBV11-2 with TRBJ2-3; D gene uncertain. V dropped 5 bases and J dropped 5 bases, with 11 bases sitting between them. CDR1 SGHAT and CDR2 FQNNGV come from the germline V gene. This CDR3 spans 13 amino acids. The CDR3 nucleotides are TGTGCCAGCAGCCCCCCATATCTAGATACGCAGTATTTT. Its protein product is CASSPPYLDTQYF.